The clone carrying this T cell receptor (beta chain) has ten or more counts. As yet, its antigen is unknown. The data belong to a study of blood T cells in healthy people across ages. Study-level findings and limits: Age showed a roughly linear inverse relationship with TCR beta diversity per million T cells. In long-lived donors, naive CD4+ cell counts and diversity exceeded those of aged donors.

The second PCR ran roughly 6 to 12 cycles with a sample-barcoded 5' primer and J-beta primers. TCRdb recomputed calls from the 5' RACE reads with MiXCR, one row per CDR3 protein. In the table there are approximately 810,000 distinct CDR3 sequences, 25% to 35% of which are singletons. V was pared by 5 bases and J by 5 bases, with 12 bases of the junction left unmatched. The germline gives CDR1 ENHRY, CDR2 SYGVKD. The CDR3 length is 16 residues. The chain uses TRBV10-3 and TRBJ2-5, with 9 nucleotides matching TRBD1. The clonotype was recovered from a woman over 75 in good health. The sequenced material came from blood. The CDR3 region has the DNA TGTGCCATCAGTCCGGGACAGGGCCCCATAGGGGAGACCCAGTACTTC. Translation: CAISPGQGPIGETQYF.